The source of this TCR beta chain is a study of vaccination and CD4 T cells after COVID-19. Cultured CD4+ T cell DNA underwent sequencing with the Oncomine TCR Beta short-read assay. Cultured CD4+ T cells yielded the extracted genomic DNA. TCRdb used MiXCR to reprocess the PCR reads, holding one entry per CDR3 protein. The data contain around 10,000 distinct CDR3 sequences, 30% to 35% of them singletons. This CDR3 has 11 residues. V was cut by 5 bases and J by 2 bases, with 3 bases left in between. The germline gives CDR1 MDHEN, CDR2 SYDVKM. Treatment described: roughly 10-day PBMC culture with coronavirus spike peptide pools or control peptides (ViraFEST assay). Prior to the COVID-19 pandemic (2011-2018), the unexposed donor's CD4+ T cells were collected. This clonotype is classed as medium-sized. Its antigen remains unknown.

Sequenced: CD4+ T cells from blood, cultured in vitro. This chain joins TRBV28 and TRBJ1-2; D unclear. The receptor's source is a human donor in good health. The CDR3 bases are TGTGCCAGCAGTCTCAACTATGGCTACACCTTC. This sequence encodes CASSLNYGYTF.